This TCR beta chain was retrieved from a study of shared T cell receptors in the human thymus. V was trimmed by 3 bases and J by 2 bases, leaving 11 bases between them. CDR3 length equals 14 residues. The germline V gene encodes CDR1 MRHNA and CDR2 SNTAGT. TCRdb's table, derived via immunoSEQ multiplex PCR, lists solely in-frame clones and lacks some. The table records hundreds of thousands of clones, approximately 87% of them present only once. The same sample was also studied in work on human thymus T cells.

The chain employs TRBV6-4 and TRBJ2-7; tentatively, D is TRBD1 (5 bases). Sequencing input: thymocytes. This TCR derives from a boy in the first two years of life with a congenital heart defect. The CDR3 nucleotides are TGTGCCAGCAGTGAGGGCAGGGCAACCTACGAGCAGTACTTC. Amino acid sequence: CASSEGRATYEQYF.